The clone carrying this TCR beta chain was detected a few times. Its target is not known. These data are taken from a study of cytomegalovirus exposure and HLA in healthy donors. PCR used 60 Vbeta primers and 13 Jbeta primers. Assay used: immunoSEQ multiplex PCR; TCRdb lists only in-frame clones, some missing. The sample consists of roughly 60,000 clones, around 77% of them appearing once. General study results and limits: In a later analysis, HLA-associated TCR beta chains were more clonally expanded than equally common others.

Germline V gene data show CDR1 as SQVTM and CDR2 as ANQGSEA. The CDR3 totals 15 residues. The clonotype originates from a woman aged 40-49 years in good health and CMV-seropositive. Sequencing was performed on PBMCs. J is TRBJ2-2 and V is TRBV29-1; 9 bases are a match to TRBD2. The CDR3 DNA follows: TGCACCTGTTCGGCGGGGGGGTATGACACCGGGGAGCTGTTTTTT. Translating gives CTCSAGGYDTGELFF.